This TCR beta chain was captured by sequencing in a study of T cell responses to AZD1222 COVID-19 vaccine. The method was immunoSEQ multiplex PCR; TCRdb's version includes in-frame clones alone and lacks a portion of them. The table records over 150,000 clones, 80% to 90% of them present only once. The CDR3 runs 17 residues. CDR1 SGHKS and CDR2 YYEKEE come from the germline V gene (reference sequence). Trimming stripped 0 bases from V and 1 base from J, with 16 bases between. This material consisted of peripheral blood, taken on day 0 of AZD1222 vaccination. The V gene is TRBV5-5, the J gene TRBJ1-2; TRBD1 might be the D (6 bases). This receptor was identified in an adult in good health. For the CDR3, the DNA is TGTGCCAGCAGCTTGGGCGAGTCGGGGGCCTATAACTATGGCTACACCTTC. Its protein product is CASSLGESGAYNYGYTF. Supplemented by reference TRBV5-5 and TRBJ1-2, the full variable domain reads DAGVTQSPTHLIKTRGQQVTLRCSPISGHKSVSWYQQVLGQGPQFIFQYYEKEERGRGNFPDRFSARQFPNYSSELNVNALLLGDSALYLCASSLGESGAYNYGYTFGSGTRLTVV.